The 31 T cell receptor beta chains below come from one sample, sequenced in a study of T cell repertoires in cytomegalovirus infection. TCRdb re-called the reads with MiXCR, one entry per CDR3 protein. Among 380,000 or so distinct CDR3 sequences, about a third were seen once, and the ten largest hold approximately 12%. Their antigens are not known. Here the sequenced sample was cultured PBMCs, taken from culture after CMV antigen stimulation. The receptors here all came from a human donor in good health (CMV status not recorded). Some clones in this sample may be carry-over from other donors' samples.

In DNA, the CDR3 is TGTGCCAGCAGTTACCCCGCCAGCGGGGCTGGGGATGAGCAGTTCTTC. As protein: CASSYPASGAGDEQFF. This chain uses TRBV12-3 or TRBV12-4 with TRBJ2-1; 7 bases line up with TRBD2. V trimming: 4 bases; J trimming: 8 bases; junction bases outside the gene matches: 14. There are 16 residues in the CDR3.

The chain recombines TRBV18 with TRBJ2-1; weak D call: TRBD2 (7 bases). V was clipped by 3 bases and J by 6 bases, with 12 bases between them. This CDR3 has 14 amino acids. Germline CDR1 KGHSH, CDR2 LQKENI. The CDR3 here is CASSPTRGANEQFF. DNA of the CDR3: TGTGCCAGCTCACCGACACGGGGGGCCAATGAGCAGTTCTTC. Variable domain in full (rest from reference TRBV18 and TRBJ2-1): NAGVMQNPRHLVRRRGQEARLRCSPMKGHSHVYWYRQLPEEGLKFMVYLQKENIIDESGMPKERFSAEFPKEGPSILRIQQVVRGDSAAYFCASSPTRGANEQFFGPGTRLTVL.

The chain uses TRBV5-1 and TRBJ2-1; 8 bases fit TRBD1. Germline V gives CDR1 SGHRS, CDR2 YFSETQ. The CDR3 is 15 residues long. V shed 4 bases, J shed 2 bases, and the junction held 5 bases outside the gene matches. The DNA for the CDR3 is TGCGCCAGCAGCGTAACAGGGGGTCCCTACAATGAGCAGTTCTTC. This sequence encodes CASSVTGGPYNEQFF.

This clonotype was counted many times. The chain uses TRBV7-2 and TRBJ1-1; 8 positions match TRBD1. Germline lookup yields CDR1 SGHTA and CDR2 FQGNSA. The CDR3 is 14 amino acids. V dropped 4 bases and J dropped 5; count of bases not matched to a gene: 6. CDR3 sequence (DNA): TGTGCCAGCAGCTCCCGACAGGGGAGTACTGAAGCTTTCTTT. Translated: CASSSRQGSTEAFF.

The V gene is TRBV19, the J gene TRBJ2-3, with TRBD2 matching over 7 bases. Germline trimming cut 8 bases from V and 2 bases from J; bases unmatched to any gene: 7. Germline V lookup: CDR1 LNHDA, CDR2 SQIVND (reference sequence). CDR3 size: 14 residues. This CDR3 is CASSSGTTTDTQYF. For the CDR3, the DNA is TGTGCCAGTTCGTCCGGGACTACCACAGATACGCAGTATTTT.

This clonotype came up a few times. DNA of the CDR3: TGTGCCAGCAGCCTTGGACAGGGACCGACTTTAGATACGCAGTATTTT. Translation: CASSLGQGPTLDTQYF. The chain links TRBV11-2 to TRBJ2-3; TRBD1 matches at 8 bases. Germline trimming cut 5 bases from V and 5 bases from J; bases unmatched to any gene: 12. CDR1 is SGHAT, CDR2 FQNNGV, per germline. This CDR3 is built from 16 residues.

The rearrangement joins TRBV27 to TRBJ2-7; 9 positions match TRBD2. Germline assignment: CDR1 MNHEY and CDR2 SMNVEV (reference sequence). The CDR3 is 15 residues long. V lost 3 bases and J lost 2; bases outside the gene matches: 5. This chain's CDR3 is CASSLLAGTAYEQYV. For the CDR3, the DNA is TGTGCCAGCAGTTTGCTAGCGGGAACGGCCTACGAGCAGTACGTC.

Many counts were recorded for this clonotype. The V and J genes are TRBV6-2 or TRBV6-3 and TRBJ1-1; no definite D call. The CDR3 length is 16 residues. Deletions cut 2 bases from V and 0 bases from J, with 13 bases between. Per germline, CDR1 MNHEY and CDR2 SVGEGT. The CDR3 loop is CASSYGPSGVNTEAFF. The DNA of the CDR3 is TGTGCCAGCAGTTACGGTCCGTCAGGAGTGAACACTGAAGCTTTCTTT.

This rearrangement joins TRBV9 to TRBJ2-7; D might be TRBD2 (6 bases). The CDR3 covers 15 residues. Looked up from germline, CDR1 is SGDLS and CDR2 is YYNGEE. Trimming pared 0 bases from V and 2 bases from J, leaving 12 bases between. CDR3 sequence reads: CASSVDLAQTYEQYF. In DNA, the CDR3 is TGTGCCAGCAGCGTAGACCTAGCGCAAACCTACGAGCAGTACTTC.

This clonotype was seen a few times. J is TRBJ2-1 and V is TRBV12-3 or TRBV12-4; 14 bases line up with TRBD2. The V gene end was trimmed by 6 bases and the J gene end by 6 bases; junction bases not matched to a gene: 4. CDR3 length: 15 residues. CDR3 sequence (DNA): TGTGCCAGCAGACCGGGACTAGCGGGAGTCAATGAGCAGTTCTTC. Its protein product is CASRPGLAGVNEQFF.

This rearrangement joins TRBV20-1 to TRBJ2-5, with TRBD2 identical over 9 bases. Germline CDR1 is DFQATT and CDR2 is SNEGSKA (reference sequence). The CDR3 covers 17 residues. V lost 0 bases to trimming and J lost 7 bases; unmatched junction nucleotides: 15. CDR3 coding DNA: TGCAGTGCTAGAGATGTCCCGAGAGCGGGAGGTCCGGGGACCCAGTACTTC. This encodes CSARDVPRAGGPGTQYF.

At least ten counts were recorded for this clonotype. V is TRBV7-2 and J is TRBJ2-5; 12 bases line up with TRBD2. This CDR3 comprises 16 residues. CDR1 and CDR2 from the germline V gene are SGHTA and FQGNSA. Trimming at V came to 2 bases and at J to 8 bases, leaving 9 bases not matched to a gene. The CDR3 reads CASSLMVASGRVTQYF. The CDR3 DNA follows: TGTGCCAGCAGCTTAATGGTCGCTAGCGGGAGGGTAACCCAGTACTTC.

V is TRBV28 and J is TRBJ2-5, with TRBD2 identical over 10 bases. The CDR3 is made up of 18 amino acids. Germline V gene lookup returns CDR1 MDHEN and CDR2 SYDVKM. V was clipped by 0 bases and J by 1 base; unmatched bases: 8. The CDR3 loop reads CASSLWVAGGILQETQYF. The CDR3 bases are TGTGCCAGCAGTTTATGGGTAGCGGGAGGAATCCTCCAAGAGACCCAGTACTTC. Together with reference TRBV28 and TRBJ2-5, the CDR3 gives the full variable domain: DVKVTQSSRYLVKRTGEKVFLECVQDMDHENMFWYRQDPGLGLRLIYFSYDVKMKEKGDIPEGYSVSREKKERFSLILESASTNQTSMYLCASSLWVAGGILQETQYFGPGTRLLVL.

DNA of the CDR3: TGTGCGGGGAGTGAGGGTTGGGACAGCTCCTACGAGCAGTACTTC. Protein product: CAGSEGWDSSYEQYF. The chain employs TRBV5-5 and TRBJ2-7; 7 nucleotides match TRBD1. Germline loops: CDR1 SGHKS, CDR2 YYEKEE (reference sequence). The CDR3 is made up of 15 amino acids.

V gene TRBV12-3 or TRBV12-4 combines with J gene TRBJ1-2; TRBD1 matches at 9 bases. V dropped 6 bases and J dropped 2; count of bases not matched to a gene: 4. There are 14 residues in the CDR3. Written as DNA, the CDR3 is TGTGCCAGCAGGAGACAGGGGGGAAACTATGGCTACACCTTC. Translated: CASRRQGGNYGYTF.

This clonotype was recorded a few times. This chain connects TRBV14 to TRBJ1-1, with 7 bases identical to TRBD1. This CDR3 is built from 15 residues. Looked up from germline, CDR1 is SGHDN and CDR2 is FVKESK. Trimming took 3 bases from V and 0 from J; bases not matched to a gene: 4. The CDR3 region has the DNA TGTGCCAGCAGCCAGGACAGGTGGTTGAACACTGAAGCTTTCTTT. Protein sequence: CASSQDRWLNTEAFF. Full variable domain (remainder filled in from reference TRBV14 and TRBJ1-1): EAGVTQFPSHSVIEKGQTVTLRCDPISGHDNLYWYRRVMGKEIKFLLHFVKESKQDESGMPNNRFLAERTGGTYSTLKVQPAELEDSGVYFCASSQDRWLNTEAFFGQGTRLTVV.

A few counts support this clonotype. The chain links TRBV24-1 to TRBJ2-1, with D hard to call. V shed 1 base and J shed 2 bases, with 11 bases lying between them. The CDR3 consists of 16 residues. Looked up from germline, CDR1 is KGHDR and CDR2 is SFDVKD. CDR3 DNA: TGTGCCACCAGTGATTTTGAAAATACTCCCTACAATGAGCAGTTCTTC. As protein: CATSDFENTPYNEQFF.

A note on this clonotype: A read error is possible here, since a much larger clone lies one base away. The conserved closing phenylalanine or tryptophan is absent in this CDR3, likely reflecting a read error. The chain has TRBV11-1 and TRBJ2-5, with D perhaps matching TRBD1 (5 bases). This CDR3 contains 14 residues. Germline V gene lookup returns CDR1 SGHAT and CDR2 FQDESV (reference sequence). Trimming pared 2 bases from V and 2 bases from J, leaving 9 bases between. As DNA, the CDR3 is TGTGCCAGCAGCTTACAGGGCGCGCAAGAGACCCAGTACCTC. This gives the protein CASSLQGAQETQYL.

The V and J genes are TRBV27 and TRBJ2-5; possibly TRBD1 or TRBD2 for D (5 bases each). The V gene's germline CDR1 is MNHEY and CDR2 SMNVEV (reference sequence). Trimming cost V 8 bases and J 2 bases, with 9 bases left between them. The CDR3 is made up of 12 amino acids. The CDR3 here is CASRGVQETQYF. The CDR3 nucleotides read TGTGCCAGCCGGGGCGTACAAGAGACCCAGTACTTC.

V is TRBV6-2 or TRBV6-3 and J is TRBJ1-3, with TRBD1 as a possible D gene (5 bases). Trimming removed 2 bases from V and 0 bases from J, with 11 bases in between. Germline CDR1 is MNHEY and CDR2 is SVGEGT. This CDR3 spans 16 amino acids. CDR3 nucleotide sequence: TGTGCCAGCAGTTACGCGGGACCTACCTCTGGAAACACCATATATTTT. This translates into CASSYAGPTSGNTIYF.

As concerns this clonotype: A read error may account for a junction end that differs from germline. The J gene is TRBJ1-2, the V gene TRBV12-3 or TRBV12-4; no firm D call. The CDR3 runs to 12 residues. CDR3 sequence (DNA): TGTGCCAGCAGTTTAAGGACGACCGTTGGAGCCTTC. It encodes CASSLRTTVGAF.

This clonotype was observed a handful of times. This rearrangement joins TRBV7-2 to TRBJ1-6; D may be TRBD1 (6 bases). Looked up from germline, CDR1 is SGHTA and CDR2 is FQGNSA. The CDR3 runs to 16 residues. V lost 5 bases and J 15 bases, leaving 26 bases between the germline ends. CDR3 nucleotides: TGTGCCAGCAGCCCTAAAGGCGGGGGGCGGGGGGCCCGCCTCCACTTT. Amino acids: CASSPKGGGRGARLHF.

The chain links TRBV7-8 to TRBJ2-7, with 8 bases identical to TRBD2. CDR3 size: 13 residues. CDR1 SGHVS and CDR2 FQNEAQ come from the germline V gene. V lost 7 bases and J lost 2; bases outside the gene matches: 4. The chain's CDR3 is CASTRAGAYEQYF. In DNA, the CDR3 is TGTGCCAGCACCCGAGCGGGAGCCTACGAGCAGTACTTC.

This clonotype was observed at least ten times. This chain joins TRBV7-2 and TRBJ2-1; tentatively, D is TRBD1 (5 bases). Germline-derived CDR1 and CDR2 are SGHTA and FQGNSA. The V end was cut by 4 bases, the J end by 4 bases, with 11 bases between. CDR3 length equals 14 residues. The CDR3 region has the DNA TGTGCCAGCAGCTCGACCACAGGTTACAATGAGCAGTTCTTC. Translating it yields CASSSTTGYNEQFF.

This clonotype has just a few counts. This chain joins TRBV27 and TRBJ1-2; a possible D gene is TRBD1 (5 bases). The CDR3 extends over 14 amino acids. Deletions cut 4 bases from V and 0 bases from J, with 9 bases between. Per germline, CDR1 MNHEY and CDR2 SMNVEV (reference sequence). This CDR3 is CASSSYRTNYGYTF. CDR3 in DNA: TGTGCCAGCAGTTCATACAGGACTAACTATGGCTACACCTTC.

The V gene is TRBV19, the J gene TRBJ2-1, with 7 bases aligning to TRBD1. Germline V gene data show CDR1 as LNHDA and CDR2 as SQIVND (reference sequence). The CDR3 length is 15 residues. Trimming removed 7 bases from V and 0 bases from J; junction bases left unmatched: 6. CDR3 region: CASNPYRGSYNEQFF. In nucleotides, the CDR3 is TGTGCCAGTAATCCCTACAGGGGCTCCTACAATGAGCAGTTCTTC.

A word on this clonotype: A read error may explain this, as a much larger clone is one base away. Here the CDR3 DNA reads TGTGCCATCAGCAACAAGGCCAACACTGAAGCTTTCTTT. Translating it yields CAISNKANTEAFF. The V call is TRBV7-2, the J call TRBJ1-1; D remains ambiguous. Per germline, CDR1 SGHTA and CDR2 FQGNSA. The CDR3 runs to 13 residues.

The gene calls are TRBV10-3 and TRBJ2-7; 7 bases fit TRBD1. This CDR3 is 13 amino acids long. With V trimmed by 4 bases and J by 4 bases, 4 bases remained unmatched. The V gene's germline CDR1 is ENHRY and CDR2 SYGVKD. CDR3 protein: CAISGGRGYEQYV. CDR3 DNA sequence: TGTGCCATCAGTGGTGGCAGGGGGTACGAGCAGTACGTC.

This chain links TRBV28 with TRBJ2-2, with D possibly matching TRBD1 (6 bases). Trimming took off 5 bases at V and 7 bases at J, with 14 bases between the two ends. This CDR3 spans 14 amino acids. Germline-derived CDR1 and CDR2 are MDHEN and SYDVKM. CDR3 nucleotide sequence: TGTGCCAGCAGTCCCGGGACATTGTTCGGGGAGCTGTTTTTT. Translated, it gives CASSPGTLFGELFF.

The V call is TRBV11-3, the J call TRBJ2-2; 7 nucleotides line up with TRBD2. The junction had 11 bases not matched to a gene; V was cut back by 1 base and J by 6 bases. Germline CDR1 and CDR2: SGHNT and YENEEA. CDR3 length equals 17 residues. The chain's CDR3 is CASSLVLAGVYPGELFF. DNA for the CDR3: TGTGCCAGCAGCTTAGTTCTTGCGGGAGTATATCCCGGGGAGCTGTTTTTT.

This clonotype was recorded many times. V gene TRBV7-2 combines with J gene TRBJ2-6, with D possibly called TRBD1 or TRBD2 (6 bases each). Trimming took 1 base from V and 0 from J, leaving 16 bases between them. The germline CDR1 and CDR2 sequences are SGHTA and FQGNSA. The CDR3 loop spans 19 amino acids. The CDR3 DNA reads as TGTGCCAGCAGCTTAGTCGCGGGACACCTGATCTCTGGGGCCAACGTCCTGACTTTC. Translated, it gives CASSLVAGHLISGANVLTF.